This T cell receptor (beta chain) emerged from a study of PD-1 blockade in classical Hodgkin lymphoma. Profiling relied on immunoSEQ multiplex PCR, and the TCRdb table lists in-frame clones only, not all of them. The table includes about 20,000 clones, 73% detected once. Findings and limits, study-wide: Prior to therapy, complete responders displayed diversity much like that of newly diagnosed patients. There was a significant rise in CD4+ TCR diversity by C4D1, with no such rise for CD8+.

Of note for this clone: Its antigen is undetermined.

After autologous stem cell transplantation all patients relapsed, and prior brentuximab vedotin exposure differed between cohorts. Germline V CDR1 and CDR2: SGHAT, FQNNGV. The CDR3 consists of 12 residues. V was clipped by 6 bases and J by 7 bases, with 12 bases between them. The chain recombines TRBV11-2 with TRBJ1-1, with D maybe TRBD1 (6 bases). This clonotype was sampled from a human donor with classical Hodgkin lymphoma. The sample in question was peripheral blood mononuclear cells (PBMCs), obtained before the second cycle of nivolumab. CDR3 DNA sequence: TGTGCCAGCAGACATAGGACAGTTGAAGCTTTCTTT. As protein: CASRHRTVEAFF.